This T cell receptor beta chain was identified in a study of blood T cell repertoires in COVID-19. This CDR3 comprises 14 residues. V gave up 5 bases and J gave up 5 bases; unmatched junction bases: 7. From germline, CDR1 is GTSNPN and CDR2 SVGIG (reference sequence). Assay used: immunoSEQ multiplex PCR; TCRdb lists only in-frame clones, some missing. The table records roughly 120,000 clones, approximately 90% of them present only once. The chain uses TRBV30 and TRBJ2-3; 10 bases agree with TRBD1. This receptor was obtained from a human donor with active COVID-19. The donor label of this sample is uncertain. Sequenced input: peripheral blood. The CDR3 loop is CAWGPGTGVDTQYF. The DNA for the CDR3 is TGTGCCTGGGGCCCCGGGACAGGGGTAGATACGCAGTATTTT.